This is a list of T cell receptor beta chains from one sample in a study of T cell responses to AZD1222 COVID-19 vaccine. Generated by immunoSEQ multiplex PCR, the TCRdb table keeps only in-frame clones and is missing some. The sample has 150,000 to 200,000 clones; roughly 92% are singletons. Specimen: peripheral blood, collected on day 0 of AZD1222 vaccination. The receptor set was obtained from an adult in good health. CDR3s include the opening cysteine and the closing phenylalanine or tryptophan. D genes are given only for firm matches. Clone size is shown for a subset of rows, as once, few, many or a class of expanded clone.

.,TRBJ2-1,TRBD2,TRBV2,CASSEPSGGGLEFF,TGTGCCAGCAGTGAACCTAGCGGGGGGGGACTAGAGTTCTTC
.,TRBJ1-4,.,TRBV27,CASSFGGRNEKLFF,TGTGCCAGCAGTTTTGGCGGACGAAATGAAAAACTGTTTTTT
.,TRBJ1-1,.,TRBV7-2,CASSRQLNTEAFF,TGTGCCAGCAGCAGACAGCTGAACACTGAAGCTTTCTTT
.,TRBJ2-6,.,TRBV28,CATRRGRHSGANVLTF,TGTGCCACCCGTCGTGGCCGACACTCTGGGGCCAACGTCCTGACTTTC
once,TRBJ1-1,.,TRBV7-2,CASSLGGQTNTEAFF,TGTGCCAGCAGCTTAGGAGGACAGACGAACACTGAAGCTTTCTTT
.,TRBJ1-1,.,TRBV7-9,CASSFGDVNTEAFF,TGTGCCAGCAGCTTCGGGGACGTGAACACTGAAGCTTTCTTT
.,TRBJ1-5,.,TRBV28,CASGEQYSNQPQHF,TGTGCCAGCGGGGAGCAGTATAGCAATCAGCCCCAGCATTTT
few,TRBJ2-5,TRBD2,TRBV2,CASTYGLAEFQETQYF,TGTGCCAGCACGTACGGACTAGCGGAGTTCCAAGAGACCCAGTACTTC
few,TRBJ1-6,.,TRBV4-3,CASSQAGSNNSPLHF,TGCGCCAGCAGCCAGGCGGGGAGCAATAATTCACCCCTCCACTTT
.,TRBJ2-2,.,TRBV5-4,CASSLDSTGELFF,TGTGCCAGCAGCTTGGACAGCACCGGGGAGCTGTTTTTT
.,TRBJ2-7,.,TRBV11-2,CASSSGQLFYEQYF,TGTGCCAGCAGCTCAGGACAGCTTTTCTACGAGCAGTACTTC
.,TRBJ1-1,.,TRBV18,CASSPRVLGSNTEAFF,TGTGCCAGCTCACCACGGGTACTGGGGTCGAACACTGAAGCTTTCTTT
once,TRBJ1-2,.,TRBV7-2,CASSLPPQFGYTF,TGTGCCAGCAGCTTGCCCCCCCAGTTTGGCTACACCTTC
once,TRBJ2-1,.,TRBV7-9,CASSPRDNEQFF,TGTGCCAGCAGCCCGCGAGACAATGAGCAGTTCTTC
once,TRBJ2-3,TRBD2,TRBV7-2,CASSKTSGVSSDTQYF,TGTGCCAGCAGCAAGACTAGCGGGGTTTCGTCAGATACGCAGTATTTT
once,TRBJ2-5,TRBD1,TRBV7-3,CASSLEGAKTQYF,TGTGCCAGCAGCTTAGAGGGGGCAAAGACCCAGTACTTC
.,TRBJ1-2,.,TRBV29-1,CSVEDHSVALGYGYTF,TGCAGCGTTGAAGATCATAGTGTGGCTCTCGGCTATGGCTACACCTTC
few,TRBJ2-2,TRBD2,TRBV6-6,CASTKVAGVNTGELFF,TGTGCCAGCACCAAGGTAGCGGGGGTGAACACCGGGGAGCTGTTTTTT
once,TRBJ2-3,TRBD2,TRBV9,CASSALAGLDTQYF,TGTGCCAGCAGCGCTTTAGCGGGGCTGGATACGCAGTATTTT
.,TRBJ1-6,.,TRBV6-5,CASSYSTGRNSPLHF,TGTGCCAGCAGTTACTCGACAGGCCGAAATTCACCCCTCCACTTT
.,TRBJ2-2,.,TRBV2,CASSSTGELFF,TGTGCCAGCAGTAGTACCGGGGAGCTGTTTTTT
few,TRBJ2-5,.,TRBV19,CASSALLAGTSAQYF,TGTGCCAGTAGTGCCTTACTAGCCGGCACGTCGGCCCAGTACTTC
.,TRBJ2-3,TRBD2,TRBV27,CASRPLLAGAADTQYF,TGTGCCAGCAGGCCGCTACTAGCGGGGGCGGCAGATACGCAGTATTTT